This T cell receptor (beta chain) originates from a study of blood T cell repertoires in COVID-19. Germline CDR1 reads DFQATT; CDR2 reads SNEGSKA (reference sequence). Trimming cost V 3 bases and J 12 bases, with 11 bases left between them. The CDR3 loop spans 10 amino acids. This table comes from immunoSEQ multiplex PCR, and its TCRdb copy is limited to in-frame clones, with some not included. The sample shows some 130,000 clones, roughly 80% of them seen only once. The TCR was taken from a man aged 40-49 years with acute COVID-19. The sequencing input was PBMCs or T cells enriched from blood (not recorded which). The chain has TRBV20-1 and TRBJ1-2; D is possibly TRBD1 (5 bases). The chain's CDR3 is CSASGGVHTF. In DNA, the CDR3 is TGCAGTGCTAGTGGGGGGGTCCACACCTTC.